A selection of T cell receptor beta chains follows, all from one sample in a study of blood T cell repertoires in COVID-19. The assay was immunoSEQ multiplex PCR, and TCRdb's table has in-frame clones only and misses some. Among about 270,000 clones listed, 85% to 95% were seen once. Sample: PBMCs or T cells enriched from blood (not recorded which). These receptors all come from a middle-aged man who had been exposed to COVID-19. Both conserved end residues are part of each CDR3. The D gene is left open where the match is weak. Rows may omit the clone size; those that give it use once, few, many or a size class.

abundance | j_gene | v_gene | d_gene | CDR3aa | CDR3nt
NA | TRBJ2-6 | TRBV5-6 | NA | CASSFHRVVLTPGANVLTF | TGTGCCAGCAGCTTCCACCGCGTGGTCTTAACTCCTGGGGCCAACGTCCTGACTTTC
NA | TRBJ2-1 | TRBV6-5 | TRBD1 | CASSPRDRSYNEQFF | TGTGCCAGCAGTCCCCGGGACAGGTCCTACAATGAGCAGTTCTTC
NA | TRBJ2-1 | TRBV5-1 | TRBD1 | CASSRNTGTGGWGSFKSSYNEQFF | TGCGCCAGCAGCAGGAACACCGGGACAGGGGGCTGGGGATCCTTTAAAAGCTCCTACAATGAGCAGTTCTTC
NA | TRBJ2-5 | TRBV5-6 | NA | CASSLAWEETQYF | TGTGCCAGCAGCTTGGCATGGGAGGAGACCCAGTACTTC
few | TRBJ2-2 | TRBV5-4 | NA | CASSSPGQAAGELFF | TGTGCCAGCAGCTCACCGGGACAAGCAGCCGGGGAGCTGTTTTTT
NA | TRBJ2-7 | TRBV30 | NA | CAWTTAGPNYEQYF | TGTGCCTGGACGACGGCAGGTCCCAACTACGAGCAGTACTTC
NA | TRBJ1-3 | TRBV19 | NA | CASSISGFGNTIYF | TGTGCCAGTAGTATCTCAGGATTTGGAAACACCATATATTTT
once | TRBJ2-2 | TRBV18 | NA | CASSPSRPQTNTGELFF | TGTGCCAGCTCACCAAGCAGGCCCCAGACGAACACCGGGGAGCTGTTTTTT
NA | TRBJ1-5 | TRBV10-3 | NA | CAISESLGGSNQPQHF | TGTGCCATCAGTGAGTCGTTGGGGGGAAGCAATCAGCCCCAGCATTTT
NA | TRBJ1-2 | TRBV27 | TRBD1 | CASSSLSGQGLNYGYTF | TGTGCCAGCAGTTCCCTCTCGGGACAGGGCCTCAACTATGGCTACACCTTC
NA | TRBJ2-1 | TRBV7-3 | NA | CASSPQSNEQFF | TGTGCCAGCAGCCCCCAGTCCAATGAGCAGTTCTTC
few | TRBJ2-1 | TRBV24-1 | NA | CATSTYNEQFF | TGTGCCACCAGTACTTACAATGAGCAGTTCTTC
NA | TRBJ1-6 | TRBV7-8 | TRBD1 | CASSYQGAGVGTLHF | TGTGCCAGCAGCTATCAGGGGGCTGGGGTAGGGACCCTCCACTTT
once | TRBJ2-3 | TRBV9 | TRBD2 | CASSVVRGSAPDTQYF | TGTGCCAGCAGCGTAGTGCGGGGGTCCGCTCCAGATACGCAGTATTTT
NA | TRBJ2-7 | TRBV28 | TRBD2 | CASSLWLAGDEYEQYF | TGTGCCAGCAGTTTATGGTTAGCGGGAGACGAATACGAGCAGTACTTC